The clone carrying this TCR beta chain has more than one count but fewer than ten. Its target is not known. TCR beta VDJ combinations and CDR3 sequences were profiled from genomic DNA. Via MiXCR, TCRdb re-called the reads, giving one row per CDR3 protein. This sample has under 500,000 distinct CDR3 sequences, with over 25% found just once. This entry comes from a study of CD8+CD57+ T cells in acquired aplastic anemia. Study-wide findings and caveats: Between patients and controls, about 30 CD8+ CDR3 sequences were found in common.

The CDR3 covers 16 residues. Per germline, CDR1 KGHSH and CDR2 LQKENI. Trimming took off 3 bases at V and 5 bases at J, with 20 bases between the two ends. All sequencing subjects had displayed CD8+CD57+ cell expansion on flow cytometry. This sequence originates from a human donor with aplastic anemia. The sample was sorted CD4+, CD8+, or CD8+CD57+ T cells (not recorded which) from PBMCs. The genes are TRBV18 and TRBJ2-7, with a weak D call TRBD2 (5 bases). The DNA for the CDR3 is TGTGCCAGCTCACCGGATTACCGGGGAGCCTACCACGAGCAGTACTTC. It codes for CASSPDYRGAYHEQYF.